This note documents a single T cell receptor (beta chain) sequence. As yet, its antigen is unknown. The second PCR ran roughly 6 to 11 cycles with a sample-barcoded 5' primer and J-beta primers. TCRdb recomputed calls from the 5' RACE reads with MiXCR, one row per CDR3 protein. Of roughly 2 million distinct CDR3 sequences in the sample, about 50% were seen once. The CDR3 contains 15 residues. Germline lookup yields CDR1 SGHRS and CDR2 YFSETQ. V dropped 4 bases and J dropped 4; count of bases not matched to a gene: 9. The data are from a study of blood T cells in healthy people across ages. General observations from the study: Conclusively comparing naive with antigen-experienced cells was impossible with unsorted PBMCs. Donor CMV status was unknown, possibly confounding expanded clonotype changes.

The sequence derives from a woman aged 40 to 50 in good health. This sequence joins TRBV5-1 and TRBJ1-2, with TRBD1 matching 8 bases. The sample was blood. The DNA for the CDR3 is TGCGCCAGCAGCCGTGGACAGGGAGGAGGCTATGGCTACACCTTC. It yields the protein CASSRGQGGGYGYTF.